This T cell receptor beta chain was found in a study of T cell responses to AZD1222 COVID-19 vaccine (TCRdb year 2021). Study-level background: TCR sequencing was performed for about 250 trial participants, of whom about 210 were given two doses of AZD1222 and approximately 25 were given two doses of MenACWY control vaccine. Trial participants were enrolled by age into subgroups of 18-55, 56-69 and 70-plus years, and around 150, 29 and 61 TCR-sequenced participants, respectively, were included in these subgroups.

The CDR3 regions of human TCRbeta chains were analyzed by immunosequencing. Per the original workflow: TCRs in the repertoires were compared against a reference library of SARS-CoV-2-specific TCRs that had been generated with the MIRA antigen-specificity platform. Breadth meant the fraction of unique TCRs that were SARS-CoV-2-associated, whereas depth meant the fraction of total T cells that were SARS-CoV-2-associated. Using the MIRA data, each spike-specific TCR was assigned both to the spike region to which the TCR was reactive and to a CD4 or CD8 class. Log10-transformed breadth and depth values were compared by one-way ANOVA with Sidak's multiple comparisons tests. Here the immuneACCESS table is served through TCRdb, limited to in-frame sequences with V and J called. Missing clones are a known gap in these copies; in checked studies unresolved V genes cover under half, and the rest lacks a known reason. V, J and clone size are taken as reported in that table, and D and trimming were inferred from the DNA itself. The sample profile shows roughly 150,000 clones; about nine tenths of them were found once. More than 1.5% of the sample comes from the top ten.

V lost 5 bases and J lost 5 bases, and the count of bases not matched to a germline gene is 7. For CDR1 and CDR2, the germline V gene (reference sequence) lists LGHDT and YNNKEL. The CDR3 holds 14 amino acids from the cysteine to the phenylalanine. The sequence is cut down to CDR3 DNA, 42 bases in frame from base 1. Comments on this clone: What antigen it recognizes has not been identified. No much larger clone exists at a distance of one base, and base qualities are not known.

The time point label here, explained by the study, means: about 28 days (+/-7) after the second vaccine dose. AZD1222 recipients with second doses at about 4 weeks or about 12 weeks were pooled, because spike-specific TCR depth and breadth did not differ between schedules. The vaccinee samples were drawn from two UK trials, COV001 and COV002, one of which was a single-blind randomized controlled phase 2/3 trial testing AZD1222 (ChAdOx1 nCoV-19) in healthy adults. Trial participant PBMC samples were collected at day 0 and day 28 after the second dose for TCRbeta chain sequencing. Overall results and qualifications from the work: Most participants were white British and females outnumbered males, and the authors suggested that clonal diversity may have been underestimated. Only a handful of AZD1222 recipients were SARS-CoV-2 seropositive at baseline, limiting conclusions about previously exposed vaccinees. Because no day 14 peak-response samples were available, the repertoires could be characterized only after the peak T cell response. The vaccine-associated CD4 TCRs covered the entire spike protein, and the dominant responses fell in regions 160-218 and 743-854. Reportedly, close to half of the unique spike-specific TCRs recognized epitopes lying outside the regions that are mutated in the B.1.351 and B.1.1.7 variants. Spike-specific TCR breadth and depth rose significantly after two AZD1222 doses compared with day 0 and with MenACWY recipients. The 56-69-year group was small, and its depth increase did not reach significance, likely because of low power.

Here the chain combines TRBV3-1 (or the pseudogene TRBV3-2) and TRBJ2-7, with 9 central nucleotides matching TRBD1. The source material was peripheral blood, sampled 28 days after the second AZD1222 dose. This TCR was recovered from an adult who received the AZD1222 COVID-19 vaccine. The CDR3 region: CASSAGYRGHEQYF. The DNA is as follows: TGTGCCAGCAGCGCAGGATACAGGGGGCACGAGCAGTACTTC.